Following are 28 T cell receptor beta chains from one sample sequenced in a study of T cell repertoires in aging, cancer and after chemotherapy. TCR beta rearrangements were amplified from peripheral blood genomic DNA. A mixed TRB-A/B primer pool amplified rearranged TRB by multiplex touch-down PCR. A single record per CDR3 protein comes from TCRdb applying MiXCR to the multiplex PCR reads. The sample has more than 10,000 distinct CDR3 sequences, around 21% seen once. Material: blood. The receptors shown here come from a human donor in good health.

Turning to this clonotype: A much more abundant neighbour one base away suggests this may be a read error. V gene TRBV27 combines with J gene TRBJ2-7; 9 bases fit TRBD1. V shed 4 bases and J 5 bases; nucleotides not matched to a gene: 9. Per the germline V gene, CDR1 is MNHEY and CDR2 is SMNVEV (reference sequence). The CDR3 extends over 15 amino acids. DNA of the CDR3: TGTGCCAGCAGTTACGGGGACAGGGATGTCGACGAGCAGTACTTC. This encodes CASSYGDRDVDEQYF.

This clonotype counts as medium-sized. J is TRBJ1-1 and V is TRBV6-5; 7 positions agree with TRBD1. The CDR3 length is 16 residues. V lost 6 bases and J lost 3; bases outside the gene matches: 13. Germline CDR1 reads MNHEY; CDR2 reads SVGAGI. The CDR3 sequence: CASRAEGAGIDTEAFF. As DNA, the CDR3 is TGTGCCAGCAGAGCCGAGGGGGCAGGGATCGACACTGAAGCTTTCTTT.

CDR3: CASSLQGAFSPLHF. In DNA form, the CDR3 reads TGTGCCAGCAGTTTACAGGGGGCGTTTTCACCCCTCCACTTT. The V gene is TRBV12-3 or TRBV12-4, the J gene TRBJ1-6; 8 positions match TRBD1. This CDR3 region has 14 residues. J was trimmed by 9 bases and V by 2 bases; bases with no gene match: 3.

This chain links TRBV2 with TRBJ2-2; D remains ambiguous. The germline gives CDR1 SNHLY, CDR2 FYNNEI. The CDR3 runs 16 residues. The V gene lost 4 bases and the J gene lost 4 bases, with 16 bases spanning the gap. The CDR3 sequence is CASSGRAQVSTGELFF. In nucleotides, the CDR3 is TGTGCCAGCAGTGGCCGGGCGCAGGTGTCCACCGGGGAGCTGTTTTTT. The full variable domain, in which reference TRBV2 and TRBJ2-2 provide the parts outside the CDR3, is EPEVTQTPSHQVTQMGQEVILRCVPISNHLYFYWYRQILGQKVEFLVSFYNNEISEKSEIFDDQFSVERPDGSNFTLKIRSTKLEDSAMYFCASSGRAQVSTGELFFGEGSRLTVL.

The chain joins TRBV5-1 to TRBJ2-3, with 9 positions matching TRBD2. The J segment lost 2 bases and the V segment lost 6 bases, leaving 7 bases of the junction unmatched. Germline-derived CDR1 and CDR2 are SGHRS and YFSETQ. The CDR3 runs to 15 residues. CDR3 nucleotide sequence: TGCGCCAGCATTCTAGGCGGGGGGGACACAGATACGCAGTATTTT. Translating gives CASILGGGDTDTQYF.

The J gene is TRBJ1-3, the V gene TRBV11-3; TRBD1 is a possible D gene (6 bases). CDR3 length equals 14 residues. From germline, CDR1 is SGHNT and CDR2 YENEEA. The V and J ends lost 4 bases and 2 bases respectively, with 9 bases between them. CDR3 nucleotide sequence: TGTGCCAGCAGCTCACAGGGAACTGGAAACACCATATATTTT. It translates to CASSSQGTGNTIYF.

The chain couples TRBV7-2 to TRBJ2-5; D not certain. CDR1 and CDR2 from the germline V gene are SGHTA and FQGNSA. The CDR3 length is 15 residues. V was trimmed by 2 bases and J by 0 bases, leaving 10 bases between them. This CDR3 is CASSLHRAYQETQYF. As DNA, the CDR3 is TGTGCCAGCAGCTTACACAGAGCTTACCAAGAGACCCAGTACTTC.

In this sample, this clonotype turned up once. The CDR3 reads CASSYGRGGSQPQYF. In DNA, the CDR3 is TGTGCCAGCAGTTACGGAAGGGGGGGAAGTCAGCCCCAGTATTTT. V gene TRBV6-6 combines with J gene TRBJ1-5, with D perhaps matching TRBD2 (7 bases). Near its end, the DNA agrees better with TRBJ2-3, so the J call may be wrong. This CDR3 has 15 residues. The germline CDR1 and CDR2 sequences are MNHNY and SVGAGI (reference sequence).

This clonotype was counted only a few times. The J gene is TRBJ1-1, the V gene TRBV20-1; 9 bases are a match to TRBD1. Trimming removed 6 bases from V and 0 bases from J; junction bases left unmatched: 11. The CDR3 extends over 16 amino acids. CDR1 is DFQATT, CDR2 SNEGSKA, per germline (reference sequence). The DNA for the CDR3 is TGCAGTGCGGGGAGACAGGGGGACTTTTTGAACACTGAAGCTTTCTTT. Amino acids: CSAGRQGDFLNTEAFF.

The chain couples TRBV5-6 to TRBJ1-2; D gene uncertain. The CDR3 extends over 14 amino acids. Trimming pared 8 bases from V and 0 bases from J, leaving 14 bases between. Germline CDR1 SGHDT, CDR2 YYEEEE. Here the CDR3 DNA reads TGTGCCAGAATCCGTATTACAGCTAACTATGGCTACACCTTC. It is translated as CARIRITANYGYTF.

This clonotype was detected a few times. The V gene is TRBV5-4, the J gene TRBJ2-1, with 7 bases lining up with TRBD2. Germline V gives CDR1 SGHNT, CDR2 YYREEE (reference sequence). V was clipped by 4 bases and J by 9 bases; unmatched bases: 7. The CDR3 length is 13 residues. As DNA, the CDR3 is TGTGCCAGCAGCCGTGCGGGGGTGGGTGAGCAGTTCTTC. Amino acids: CASSRAGVGEQFF.

This clonotype was seen a handful of times. DNA of the CDR3: TGTGCCAGCAGTGAGAAGGAAGACGGGCTGTTGAACACTGAAGCTTTCTTT. Protein sequence: CASSEKEDGLLNTEAFF. The chain uses TRBV6-1 and TRBJ1-1; D unclear. The CDR3 has 17 residues. V lost 3 bases, J lost 0 bases, and 17 bases lay in between. From germline, CDR1 is MNHNS and CDR2 SASEGT.

The chain has TRBV5-1 and TRBJ1-2; 11 bases match TRBD1. The CDR3 is 13 residues long. The ends lost 5 bases at V and 6 bases at J; junction bases unmatched: 3. Looked up from germline, CDR1 is SGHRS and CDR2 is YFSETQ. The CDR3 sequence: CASSAGQGDGYTF. The CDR3 nucleotides are TGCGCCAGCAGTGCGGGACAGGGGGATGGCTACACCTTC.

Note on this clonotype: With a much larger clone just one base away, this may be a read error. The V gene is TRBV12-3 or TRBV12-4, the J gene TRBJ1-1, with D possibly matching TRBD1 (5 bases). This CDR3 is 14 amino acids long. Trimming cost V 7 bases and J 3 bases, with 15 bases left between them. CDR3 amino acids: CASIQQGVYTEAFF. The CDR3 region has the DNA TGTGCCAGCATTCAACAAGGGGTGTACACTGAAGCTTTCTTT.

The chain joins TRBV18 to TRBJ2-1; the match to TRBD2 covers 9 bases. The V and J ends lost 0 bases and 6 bases, in that order; junction bases with no gene match: 6. Germline V gives CDR1 KGHSH, CDR2 LQKENI. The CDR3 length is 16 residues. For the CDR3, the DNA is TGTGCCAGCTCACCACCCGGGGAAGCGGGGGGCAATGAGCAGTTCTTC. Its protein product is CASSPPGEAGGNEQFF.

This clonotype was counted ten times or more. V is TRBV6-2 or TRBV6-3 and J is TRBJ2-5; 7 bases line up with TRBD1. The germline CDR1 and CDR2 sequences are MNHEY and SVGEGT. CDR3 size: 14 residues. The junction had 4 bases not matched to a gene; V was cut back by 5 bases and J by 1 base. The CDR3 protein is CASSVRTGQETQYF. The CDR3 nucleotides are TGTGCCAGCAGTGTCCGGACAGGCCAAGAGACCCAGTACTTC.

This clonotype was counted only a few times. This chain links TRBV20-1 with TRBJ2-7; D is possibly TRBD1 (6 bases). With 1 base removed from V and 2 bases from J, the gap between germline ends came to 6 bases. The length of the CDR3 is 12 residues. Germline V CDR1 and CDR2: DFQATT, SNEGSKA (reference sequence). CDR3 sequence reads: CSARGGPYEQYF. The CDR3 DNA reads TGCAGTGCTAGAGGGGGGCCCTACGAGCAGTACTTC.

There are a few counts of this clonotype. A junction end diverges from the germline sequence, so it may reflect a read error. V usage is TRBV4-3 and J usage is TRBJ1-1; unclear D gene. The CDR3 is 12 amino acids. Germline-derived CDR1 and CDR2 are LGHNA and YSLEER. The CDR3 DNA follows: TGTGCCAGCAGCCAAGATGCGGCTGAAGCTTTCTTT. As protein: CASSQDAAEAFF.

The chain employs TRBV20-1 and TRBJ2-2, with a possible D match to TRBD1 (5 bases). The V end lost 6 bases, the J end lost 0 bases, and 14 bases lay between the germline ends. The CDR3 totals 15 residues. CDR1 is DFQATT and CDR2 is SNEGSKA in the germline V gene (reference sequence). As DNA, the CDR3 is TGCAGTGCCTCCACCGACAGCGCGAACACCGGGGAGCTGTTTTTT. As protein: CSASTDSANTGELFF.

The chain carries TRBV20-1 and TRBJ2-4; D call uncertain. This CDR3 has 13 residues. The germline CDR1 and CDR2 sequences are DFQATT and SNEGSKA (reference sequence). Deletions cut 7 bases from V and 8 bases from J, with 18 bases between. This chain's CDR3 is CSGLSEVRDIQYF. For the CDR3, the DNA is TGCAGTGGCCTAAGCGAAGTTAGGGACATTCAGTACTTC.

This clonotype was seen many times. The chain combines TRBV27 with TRBJ2-2; TRBD1 aligns across 8 bases. V gave up 5 bases and J gave up 1 base; unmatched junction bases: 3. The CDR3 length is 15 residues. Germline V gene data show CDR1 as MNHEY and CDR2 as SMNVEV (reference sequence). The CDR3, as DNA: TGTGCCAGCAGTATACAGGGGGGGAACACCGGGGAGCTGTTTTTT. As protein: CASSIQGGNTGELFF.

The chain recombines TRBV9 with TRBJ2-1; 12 positions match TRBD2. The V gene's germline CDR1 is SGDLS and CDR2 YYNGEE. The CDR3 extends over 14 amino acids. V lost 1 base, J lost 10 bases, and 3 bases stayed unmatched. The chain's CDR3 is CASSVFLAGGEQFF. DNA of the CDR3: TGTGCCAGCAGCGTATTTCTAGCGGGGGGGGAGCAGTTCTTC. The full variable domain, completed using reference TRBV9 and TRBJ2-1, is DSGVTQTPKHLITATGQRVTLRCSPRSGDLSVYWYQQSLDQGLQFLIQYYNGEERAKGNILERFSAQQFPDLHSELNLSSLELGDSALYFCASSVFLAGGEQFFGPGTRLTVL.

This clonotype has just a few counts. This rearrangement joins TRBV6-2 or TRBV6-3 to TRBJ2-2, with 7 bases matching TRBD2. The CDR3 spans 15 residues. Germline V gene sequence: CDR1 MNHEY, CDR2 SVGEGT. V lost 6 bases, J lost 9 bases, and 13 bases stayed unmatched. The CDR3 sequence is CASSPLLAIYRELFF. The CDR3 DNA reads TGTGCCAGCAGCCCCCTACTAGCGATATATCGGGAGCTGTTTTTT.

Regarding this clonotype: Since a much larger clone is just one base distant, this may be a read error. This sequence joins TRBV19 and TRBJ2-7; D may match TRBD1 or TRBD2 (5 bases each). The V end was cut by 7 bases, the J end by 5 bases, with 24 bases between. CDR1 and CDR2 (germline): LNHDA, SQIVND (reference sequence). The CDR3 extends over 16 amino acids. The CDR3 region is CASKGTGAPWRDEQYF. The CDR3 region has the DNA TGTGCCAGTAAGGGGACGGGTGCCCCTTGGAGAGACGAGCAGTACTTC.

CDR3 protein: CASSSGLAGINEQFF. CDR3 bases: TGTGCCAGCAGCTCGGGACTAGCGGGGATTAATGAGCAGTTCTTC. This chain joins TRBV7-3 and TRBJ2-1; 13 nucleotides match TRBD2. The CDR3 is 15 residues long. The J segment lost 7 bases and the V segment lost 4 bases, leaving 4 bases of the junction unmatched. The germline CDR1 and CDR2 sequences are SGHTA and FQGTGA.

The chain has TRBV12-3 or TRBV12-4 and TRBJ1-5; D possibly corresponds to TRBD1 (6 bases). Between the trimmed V and J ends, which lost 1 base and 1 base, there was a span of 8 bases. The CDR3 contains 15 residues. CDR3 residues: CASSLGGASNQPQHF. The DNA of the CDR3 is TGTGCCAGCAGTTTAGGGGGGGCCAGCAATCAGCCCCAGCATTTT.

CDR3 region: CASSPRGLGTEAFF. DNA for the CDR3: TGTGCCAGCTCACCAAGAGGTTTGGGAACTGAAGCTTTCTTT. The gene calls are TRBV18 and TRBJ1-1; D unresolved. V shed 2 bases and J shed 5 bases, with 12 bases lying between them. The CDR3 contains 14 residues. Looked up from germline, CDR1 is KGHSH and CDR2 is LQKENI.

This clonotype was counted a few times. At one of its ends the junction is not consistent with the germline gene, which may arise from a read error. The V and J genes are TRBV7-9 and TRBJ2-3; 7 positions match TRBD1. The germline V gene has CDR1 SEHNR and CDR2 FQNEAQ (reference sequence). The CDR3 runs 16 residues. CDR3 sequence: CASSQQAGGSGNTQYF. For the CDR3, the DNA is TGCGCCAGCAGCCAACAAGCAGGGGGTAGTGGAAATACGCAGTATTTT.